The next 18 T cell receptor beta chains were all read from a single sample in a study of graft-versus-host responses after intestinal transplantation. Only in-frame clones appear in the TCRdb table, and some are missing; sequencing was by immunoSEQ multiplex PCR. The sample carries about 59,000 clones, 90% to 95% recorded once. Their specific antigens are unknown. The specimen comprised unstimulated CD4+ T cells sorted from spleen or lymph node cells, sampled before transplant. Receptor source: a human donor who was the organ donor for an intestinal transplant.

The chain joins TRBV6-5 to TRBJ2-3; D gene ambiguous. Trimming pared 2 bases from V and 6 bases from J, leaving 3 bases between. The germline gives CDR1 MNHEY, CDR2 SVGAGI. CDR3 length: 11 amino acids. The CDR3 DNA sequence: TGTGCCAGCAGTTACGCGGATACGCAGTATTTT. Translation gives CASSYADTQYF.

As to this clone: Different DNA sequences within this sample yield the same CDR3. This chain connects TRBV7-9 to TRBJ2-3; D is unclear. The CDR3 runs to 11 residues. Germline V gene sequence: CDR1 SEHNR, CDR2 FQNEAQ (reference sequence). Trimming shortened V by 5 bases and J by 2 bases, and 2 bases separated the two germline ends. This CDR3 reads CASSLTDTQYF. The CDR3 DNA sequence: TGTGCCAGCAGCCTCACAGATACGCAGTATTTT.

The V gene is TRBV11-2, the J gene TRBJ2-1, with 9 positions matching TRBD2. Unmatched junction bases numbered 5, after V lost 4 bases and J lost 4 bases. The CDR3 has 15 amino acids. Germline V gene data show CDR1 as SGHAT and CDR2 as FQNNGV. The CDR3 spells CASSSIAGEYNEQFF. The CDR3 nucleotides read TGTGCCAGCAGCTCCATAGCGGGAGAGTACAATGAGCAGTTCTTC.

The V gene is TRBV5-1, the J gene TRBJ1-1, with D unresolved. CDR1 SGHRS and CDR2 YFSETQ come from the germline V gene. This CDR3 has 13 amino acids. The CDR3 DNA is TGCGCTTCCCGGGCGCCGGTGAACACTGAAGCTTTCTTT. It translates to CASRAPVNTEAFF.

The CDR3 DNA reads as TGCGCCAGCAGCCAAGCTCGGGGGGCCGGGTACAATGAGCAGTTCTTC. Its translation is CASSQARGAGYNEQFF. J is TRBJ2-1 and V is TRBV4-1, with a weak D call TRBD2 (7 bases). The CDR3 covers 16 residues. In germline, CDR1 is MGHRA, CDR2 YSYEKL. V was clipped by 1 base and J by 4 bases, with 14 bases between them.

The chain has TRBV10-1 and TRBJ2-6; weak D call: TRBD2 (6 bases). The CDR3 consists of 18 residues. V was shortened by 0 bases and J by 1 base, with 13 bases between the two germline ends. CDR1 and CDR2 (germline): WNHNN, SYGVQD (reference sequence). The CDR3 sequence is CASSESGGALSGANVLTF. In DNA, the CDR3 is TGCGCCAGCAGTGAGTCGGGCGGGGCCTTATCTGGGGCCAACGTCCTGACTTTC.

The J gene is TRBJ2-3, the V gene TRBV7-9, with no clear D. V was pared by 3 bases and J by 4 bases, with 8 bases between. The CDR3 loop spans 13 amino acids. Per the germline V gene, CDR1 is SEHNR and CDR2 is FQNEAQ (reference sequence). The CDR3 region has the DNA TGTGCCAGCAGCTTGGCCTATTCAGATACGCAGTATTTT. Translated: CASSLAYSDTQYF. Full variable domain (remainder filled in from reference TRBV7-9 and TRBJ2-3): DTGVSQNPRHKITKRGQNVTFRCDPISEHNRLYWYRQTLGQGPEFLTYFQNEAQLEKSRLLSDRFSAERPKGSFSTLEIQRTEQGDSAMYLCASSLAYSDTQYFGPGTRLTVL.

The CDR3 is CASSQERGYGQGTEAFF. For the CDR3, the DNA is TGTGCCAGCAGCCAAGAGAGGGGGTATGGACAGGGAACTGAAGCTTTCTTT. This sequence joins TRBV14 and TRBJ1-1, with TRBD1 matching over 8 bases. From germline, CDR1 is SGHDN and CDR2 FVKESK. The CDR3 is made up of 17 amino acids. The V gene end was trimmed by 0 bases and the J gene end by 5 bases; junction bases not matched to a gene: 11. Full variable domain (missing parts from reference TRBV14 and TRBJ1-1): EAGVTQFPSHSVIEKGQTVTLRCDPISGHDNLYWYRRVMGKEIKFLLHFVKESKQDESGMPNNRFLAERTGGTYSTLKVQPAELEDSGVYFCASSQERGYGQGTEAFFGQGTRLTVV.

V usage is TRBV2 and J usage is TRBJ1-1; D unclear. CDR1 is SNHLY and CDR2 is FYNNEI in the germline V gene. CDR3 size: 12 residues. The V end lost 1 base, the J end lost 10 bases, and 10 bases lay between the germline ends. The CDR3 sequence: CASSEGWGLAFF. The CDR3 DNA reads as TGTGCCAGCAGTGAAGGTTGGGGATTAGCTTTCTTT. Together with reference TRBV2 and TRBJ1-1, the CDR3 gives the full variable domain: EPEVTQTPSHQVTQMGQEVILRCVPISNHLYFYWYRQILGQKVEFLVSFYNNEISEKSEIFDDQFSVERPDGSNFTLKIRSTKLEDSAMYFCASSEGWGLAFFGQGTRLTVV.

CDR3 DNA sequence: TGTGCCAGCAGCGGACAGGGGGCCCCCGGGAGTGGCTACACCTTC. Its translation is CASSGQGAPGSGYTF. This sequence joins TRBV9 and TRBJ1-2, with 10 bases that match TRBD1. The V gene end was trimmed by 3 bases and the J gene end by 7 bases; junction bases not matched to a gene: 9. CDR1 is SGDLS and CDR2 is YYNGEE in the germline V gene. The CDR3 consists of 15 residues.

This chain links TRBV6-1 with TRBJ1-6, with no clear D. This CDR3 has 15 amino acids. V lost 2 bases and J lost 10, with 15 bases in between. Germline CDR1 and CDR2: MNHNS and SASEGT. The CDR3 DNA reads TGTGCCAGCAGTGAAATCGGCAGGACCACATCACCCCTCCACTTT. Translating gives CASSEIGRTTSPLHF.

V gene TRBV6-5 combines with J gene TRBJ2-7; weak D call: TRBD1 (6 bases). This CDR3 contains 13 residues. V gave up 2 bases and J gave up 1 base, with 6 bases separating them. Germline CDR1 MNHEY, CDR2 SVGAGI. The CDR3 region is CASSYGTSYEQYF. CDR3 bases: TGTGCCAGCAGTTACGGGACATCCTACGAGCAGTACTTC.

This clone came up once. V is TRBV11-2 and J is TRBJ1-2, with TRBD1 matching 10 bases. The germline V gene encodes CDR1 SGHAT and CDR2 FQNNGV. V dropped 5 bases and J dropped 6; count of bases not matched to a gene: 6. The CDR3 is 14 residues long. CDR3 bases: TGTGCCAGCAGCACCGGGACAGGGGTAAATGGCTACACCTTC. Translation: CASSTGTGVNGYTF.

The chain recombines TRBV10-3 with TRBJ2-5; TRBD1 is a possible D gene (5 bases). V was pared by 6 bases and J by 3 bases, with 5 bases between. This CDR3 has 11 amino acids. Germline CDR1 reads ENHRY; CDR2 reads SYGVKD. CDR3 nucleotide sequence: TGTGCCATCAGGACAGAAGAGACCCAGTACTTC. Protein: CAIRTEETQYF.

The CDR3 sequence: CASSYESSGLAEQFF. In DNA, the CDR3 is TGTGCCAGCAGTTACGAGTCTTCAGGCTTAGCTGAGCAGTTCTTC. The chain uses TRBV6-5 and TRBJ2-1, with D hard to call. There are 15 residues in the CDR3. V lost 2 bases and J lost 9, with 17 bases in between. Per the germline V gene, CDR1 is MNHEY and CDR2 is SVGAGI.

The gene calls are TRBV27 and TRBJ2-5; 9 nucleotides line up with TRBD2. Per germline, CDR1 MNHEY and CDR2 SMNVEV (reference sequence). Germline trimming cut 10 bases from V and 5 bases from J; bases unmatched to any gene: 11. This CDR3 region has 14 residues. The CDR3 region is CATDRNSGGETQYF. In nucleotides, the CDR3 is TGTGCCACCGACCGTAATAGCGGGGGTGAGACCCAGTACTTC.

CDR3 sequence (DNA): TGTGCCAGCAGCTTCGCAGTTCAAGAGACCCAGTACTTC. Protein product: CASSFAVQETQYF. V gene TRBV5-5 combines with J gene TRBJ2-5; D call uncertain. V was pared by 2 bases and J by 2 bases, with 7 bases between. This CDR3 spans 13 amino acids. Germline V gives CDR1 SGHKS, CDR2 YYEKEE (reference sequence).

This clone was detected only a few times. The chain carries TRBV5-1 and TRBJ1-2, with D possibly TRBD1 on 6 matching bases. The CDR3 contains 15 residues. Germline CDR1 is SGHRS and CDR2 is YFSETQ. V shed 3 bases and J shed 2 bases, with 14 bases lying between them. In DNA, the CDR3 is TGCGCCAGCAGCTCCTTGGGGGGGCAGAACTATGGCTACACCTTC. This sequence encodes CASSSLGGQNYGYTF.